The 13 T cell receptor beta chains reported below all come from one sample, sequenced in a study of CD8 T cells in ankylosing spondylitis. No antigens are known for them. Study conclusions and caveats: Typical of ankylosing spondylitis blood, it appeared, was a TCR beta motif of several highly homologous variants.

One entry per CDR3 protein results from TCRdb running MiXCR on the 5' RACE reads. The sample holds around 130,000 distinct CDR3 sequences, approximately 17% seen once. The material sequenced was blood, either unsorted or a sorted T cell fraction (not recorded which). The source of these receptors is a male donor with ankylosing spondylitis.

V usage is TRBV12-3 or TRBV12-4 and J usage is TRBJ2-7; D remains unclear. V lost 8 bases and J lost 3, with 11 bases in between. The CDR3 is 12 amino acids. CDR3: CASQLLGYEQYF. Here the CDR3 DNA reads TGTGCCAGCCAATTGTTGGGCTACGAGCAGTACTTC.

The chain has TRBV27 and TRBJ2-5; D unresolved. CDR3 length: 12 residues. Germline V gene sequence: CDR1 MNHEY, CDR2 SMNVEV (reference sequence). Between the trimmed V and J ends, which lost 8 bases and 2 bases, there was a span of 9 bases. The CDR3 spells CASGPLQETQYF. The CDR3, as DNA: TGTGCCAGCGGGCCCCTTCAAGAGACCCAGTACTTC.

The gene calls are TRBV5-6 and TRBJ2-7; D may be TRBD1 (5 bases). This CDR3 contains 15 residues. Germline CDR1 is SGHDT and CDR2 is YYEEEE. Trimming took 1 base from V and 0 from J, leaving 11 bases between them. CDR3 loop: CASSLLSRVSYEQYF. The CDR3 bases are TGTGCCAGCAGCTTGCTTTCCAGGGTCTCCTACGAGCAGTACTTC.

This clonotype was counted a few times. The chain combines TRBV4-1 with TRBJ2-2, with TRBD2 identical over 12 bases. V shed 1 base and J 0 bases; nucleotides not matched to a gene: 3. Germline V lookup: CDR1 MGHRA, CDR2 YSYEKL. This CDR3 contains 18 residues. Here the CDR3 reads CASSQVRLAGANTGELFF. The CDR3 DNA reads TGCGCCAGCAGCCAAGTAAGACTAGCGGGAGCGAACACCGGGGAGCTGTTTTTT.

The table lists this clonotype with a few counts. The chain uses TRBV20-1 and TRBJ2-1, with D possibly matching TRBD1 (5 bases). The ends were cut back, 6 bases at V and 0 bases at J, with 12 bases in the middle. The CDR3 totals 14 residues. Germline V gene lookup returns CDR1 DFQATT and CDR2 SNEGSKA (reference sequence). CDR3 sequence reads: CSADTGASYNEQFF. Written as DNA, the CDR3 is TGCAGTGCCGATACAGGTGCCTCCTACAATGAGCAGTTCTTC.

V is TRBV29-1 and J is TRBJ2-1; 7 positions agree with TRBD2. Germline assignment: CDR1 SQVTM and CDR2 ANQGSEA. The CDR3 spans 13 residues. V lost 3 bases to trimming and J lost 1 base; unmatched junction nucleotides: 0. In DNA form, the CDR3 reads TGCAGCGTTGAGGGGGGGTCCTACAATGAGCAGTTCTTC. This gives the protein CSVEGGSYNEQFF.

This clonotype was detected only a few times. The J gene is TRBJ2-2, the V gene TRBV14, with a weak D call TRBD1 (5 bases). Deletions cut 3 bases from V and 1 base from J, with 18 bases between. Germline values: CDR1 SGHDN, CDR2 FVKESK. There are 18 residues in the CDR3. CDR3 in DNA: TGTGCCAGCAGCCAGGTCCCTGGGGCAGGGATGAACACCGGGGAGCTGTTTTTT. This gives the protein CASSQVPGAGMNTGELFF.

This rearrangement joins TRBV5-1 to TRBJ1-4; TRBD1 matches 9 bases. Germline V gene lookup returns CDR1 SGHRS and CDR2 YFSETQ. V shed 4 bases and J 7 bases; nucleotides not matched to a gene: 5. The CDR3 covers 14 residues. DNA for the CDR3: TGCGCCAGCAGCGACGGACAGGGGTTTGAAAAACTGTTTTTT. Protein sequence: CASSDGQGFEKLFF.

The rearrangement links TRBV5-6 to TRBJ2-7; 7 bases agree with TRBD1. The CDR3 is 13 amino acids. V dropped 4 bases and J dropped 4; count of bases not matched to a gene: 5. CDR1 and CDR2 (germline): SGHDT, YYEEEE. CDR3 sequence (DNA): TGTGCCAGCAGCCTACCGGGACAGTACGAGCAGTACTTC. Its translation: CASSLPGQYEQYF.

This chain joins TRBV4-1 and TRBJ2-7; TRBD2 matches 7 bases. J gave up 1 base and V 3 bases, and 6 bases lay outside the gene matches. Germline CDR1 is MGHRA and CDR2 is YSYEKL. The CDR3 runs to 15 residues. The CDR3 sequence: CASSQGGDLSYEQYF. The CDR3 DNA sequence: TGCGCCAGCAGCCAGGGAGGGGACCTGTCCTACGAGCAGTACTTC.

This clonotype was counted between two and nine times. The chain links TRBV12-3 or TRBV12-4 to TRBJ1-2; D is perhaps TRBD1 (6 bases). The CDR3 sequence is 12 residues long. Between the trimmed V and J ends, which lost 6 bases and 5 bases, there was a span of 10 bases. The CDR3 loop is CASSPGVYGYTF. CDR3 in DNA: TGTGCCAGCAGCCCAGGGGTGTATGGCTACACCTTC.

The chain joins TRBV2 to TRBJ1-5, with unresolved D. Germline V gives CDR1 SNHLY, CDR2 FYNNEI. V was pared by 2 bases and J by 2 bases, with 10 bases between. The CDR3 spans 15 residues. Here the CDR3 reads CASSELGYGNQPQHF. CDR3 nucleotides: TGTGCCAGCAGTGAATTGGGCTATGGCAATCAGCCCCAGCATTTT.

This clonotype occurred a few times. The chain joins TRBV27 to TRBJ2-5; 10 nucleotides agree with TRBD2. The germline CDR1 and CDR2 sequences are MNHEY and SMNVEV (reference sequence). This CDR3 region has 13 residues. The junction had 9 bases not matched to a gene; V was cut back by 8 bases and J by 9 bases. The CDR3 spells CASGPSGGRSQYF. For the CDR3, the DNA is TGTGCCAGCGGACCTAGCGGGGGCCGGTCCCAGTACTTC.